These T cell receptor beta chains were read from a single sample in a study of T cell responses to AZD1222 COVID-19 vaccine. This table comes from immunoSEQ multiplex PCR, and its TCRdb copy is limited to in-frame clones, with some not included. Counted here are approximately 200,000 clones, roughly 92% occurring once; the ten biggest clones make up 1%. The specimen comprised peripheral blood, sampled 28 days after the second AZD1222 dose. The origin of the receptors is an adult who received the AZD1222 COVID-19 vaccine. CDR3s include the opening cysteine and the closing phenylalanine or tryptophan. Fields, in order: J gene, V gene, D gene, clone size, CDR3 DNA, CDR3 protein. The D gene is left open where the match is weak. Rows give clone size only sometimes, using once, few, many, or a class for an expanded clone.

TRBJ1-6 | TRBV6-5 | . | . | TGTGCCAGCAGTCCAACTGACGGGTATTCACCCCTCCACTTT | CASSPTDGYSPLHF
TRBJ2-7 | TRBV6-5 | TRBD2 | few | TGTGCCAGCAGGCCGGGACTAGGGATCTACGAGCAGTACTTC | CASRPGLGIYEQYF
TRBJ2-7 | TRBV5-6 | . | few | TGTGCCAGCAGCGGCGGCTACGAGCAGTACTTC | CASSGGYEQYF
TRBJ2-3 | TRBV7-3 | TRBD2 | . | TGTGCCAGCAGCTCCGGACTAGCGGGAGGCACAGATACGCAGTATTTT | CASSSGLAGGTDTQYF
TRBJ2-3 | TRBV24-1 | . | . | TGTGCCACCAGTGACTCGCAGGGGTTCACAGATACGCAGTATTTT | CATSDSQGFTDTQYF
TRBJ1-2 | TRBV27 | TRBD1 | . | TGTGCCAGCAGTTACCGTCGAGACAGGGGGAACTATGGCTACACCTTC | CASSYRRDRGNYGYTF
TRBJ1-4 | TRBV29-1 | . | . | TGCAGCGTCATAGGGGGGCCTCATCCGAATGAAAAACTGTTTTTT | CSVIGGPHPNEKLFF
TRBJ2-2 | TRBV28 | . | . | TGTGCCAGCAGCCCTTGGGGGACCGGGGAGCTGTTTTTT | CASSPWGTGELFF
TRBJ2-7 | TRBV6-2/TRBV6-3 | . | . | TGTGCCAGCAGCGACGGGGGTTGGGGCGAGCAGTACTTC | CASSDGGWGEQYF
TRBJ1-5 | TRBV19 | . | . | TGTGCCAGTAGTAGTGATTGGACCGATAGCAATCAGCCCCAGCATTTT | CASSSDWTDSNQPQHF
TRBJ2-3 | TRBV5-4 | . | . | TGTGCCAGCAGGGGGAGTCAGGGCTCAGATACGCAGTATTTT | CASRGSQGSDTQYF
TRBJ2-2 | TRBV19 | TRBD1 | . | TGTGCCAGTAGTGTGGACAGGGGAATAACCGGGGAGCTGTTTTTT | CASSVDRGITGELFF
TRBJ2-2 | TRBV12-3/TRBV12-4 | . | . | TGTGCCAGCAGTGCGGGCCGAGCGGTGTTTTTT | CASSAGRAVFF
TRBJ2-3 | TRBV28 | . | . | TGTGCCAGCAGTTACGCCCAACAGGGTAGGACAGATACGCAGTATTTT | CASSYAQQGRTDTQYF
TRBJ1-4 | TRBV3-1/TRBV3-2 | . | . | TGTGCCAGCAGCCAAGGGGAACGGCGCTGGGCGGCTAATGAAAAACTGTTTTTT | CASSQGERRWAANEKLFF
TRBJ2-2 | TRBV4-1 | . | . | TGCGCCAGCAGTCGGGAAGGAGATGGCGGGGAGCTGTTTTTT | CASSREGDGGELFF
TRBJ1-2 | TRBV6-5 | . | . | TGTGCCAGCAGCTCCAGGAGTACTAACTATGGCTACACCTTC | CASSSRSTNYGYTF
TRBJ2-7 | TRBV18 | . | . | TGTGCCAGCTCACGGGCCACGGGGGAGCAGTACTTC | CASSRATGEQYF
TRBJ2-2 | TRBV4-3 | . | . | TGCGCCAGCAGCCAAGGGCCAAGACAGCCGAACACCGGGGAGCTGTTTTTT | CASSQGPRQPNTGELFF
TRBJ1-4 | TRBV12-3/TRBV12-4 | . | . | TGTGCCAGCAGCTCCCCGGGTGAAAAACTGTTTTTT | CASSSPGEKLFF
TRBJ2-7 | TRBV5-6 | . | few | TGTGCCAGCAGCCCGGGGCCAGGGACGGGATCCTACGAGCAGTACTTC | CASSPGPGTGSYEQYF
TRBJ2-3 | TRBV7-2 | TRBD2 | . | TGTGCCAGCAGCCTTACTAGCGGGGGGGGAGATACGCAGTATTTT | CASSLTSGGGDTQYF
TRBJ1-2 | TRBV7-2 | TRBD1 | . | TGTGCCAGCAGCTCCCGGGACAGGGTCTCCTTC | CASSSRDRVSF
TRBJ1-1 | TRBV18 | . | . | TGTGCCAGCTCAGCGGGACAGAACACTGAAGCTTTCTTT | CASSAGQNTEAFF
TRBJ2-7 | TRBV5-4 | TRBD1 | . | TGTGCCAGCAGCTTGGCGACAGGGGGTCGGGAGCAGTACTTC | CASSLATGGREQYF
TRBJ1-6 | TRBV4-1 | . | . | TGCGCCAGCAGCTTGTCAGGTGGGGGCTCCTATAATTCACCCCTCCACTTT | CASSLSGGGSYNSPLHF
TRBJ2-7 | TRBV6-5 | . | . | TGTGCCAGCGCACTACGGACTGACGGGGCCTACGAGCAGTACTTC | CASALRTDGAYEQYF
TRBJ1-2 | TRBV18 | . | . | TGTGCCAGCTCACCAGGGGAAGGCTACACCTTC | CASSPGEGYTF
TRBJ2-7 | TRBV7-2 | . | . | TGTGCCAGCAGCTTATTCGGGGAGCAGTACTTC | CASSLFGEQYF
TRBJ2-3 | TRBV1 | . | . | TGCACCAGCAGCCCCTCACAGCGAGAAGGCTCGGGTTCTCAGAATACGCAGTATTTT | CTSSPSQREGSGSQNTQYF
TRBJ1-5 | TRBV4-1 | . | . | TGCGCCAGCAGCCCCGTACCGGGTAGCCGAGCTCAGCCCCAGCATTTT | CASSPVPGSRAQPQHF
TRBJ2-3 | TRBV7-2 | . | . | TGTGCCAGCAGCGCACAGGGAGATACGCAGTATTTT | CASSAQGDTQYF
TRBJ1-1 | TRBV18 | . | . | TGTGCCAGCTCGGCCGGGGAGAACACTGAAGCTTTCTTT | CASSAGENTEAFF
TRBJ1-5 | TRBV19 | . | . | TGTGCCAGTAGTTTAAGGGTGGGGCAGCCCCAGCATTTT | CASSLRVGQPQHF
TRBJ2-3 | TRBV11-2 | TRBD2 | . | TGTGCCAGCAGCTTAGGTGCGGGGGCAGATACGCAGTATTTT | CASSLGAGADTQYF
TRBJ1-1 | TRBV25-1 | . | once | TGTGCCAGCTGCTCCACGGGGAACACTGAAGCTTTCTTT | CASCSTGNTEAFF